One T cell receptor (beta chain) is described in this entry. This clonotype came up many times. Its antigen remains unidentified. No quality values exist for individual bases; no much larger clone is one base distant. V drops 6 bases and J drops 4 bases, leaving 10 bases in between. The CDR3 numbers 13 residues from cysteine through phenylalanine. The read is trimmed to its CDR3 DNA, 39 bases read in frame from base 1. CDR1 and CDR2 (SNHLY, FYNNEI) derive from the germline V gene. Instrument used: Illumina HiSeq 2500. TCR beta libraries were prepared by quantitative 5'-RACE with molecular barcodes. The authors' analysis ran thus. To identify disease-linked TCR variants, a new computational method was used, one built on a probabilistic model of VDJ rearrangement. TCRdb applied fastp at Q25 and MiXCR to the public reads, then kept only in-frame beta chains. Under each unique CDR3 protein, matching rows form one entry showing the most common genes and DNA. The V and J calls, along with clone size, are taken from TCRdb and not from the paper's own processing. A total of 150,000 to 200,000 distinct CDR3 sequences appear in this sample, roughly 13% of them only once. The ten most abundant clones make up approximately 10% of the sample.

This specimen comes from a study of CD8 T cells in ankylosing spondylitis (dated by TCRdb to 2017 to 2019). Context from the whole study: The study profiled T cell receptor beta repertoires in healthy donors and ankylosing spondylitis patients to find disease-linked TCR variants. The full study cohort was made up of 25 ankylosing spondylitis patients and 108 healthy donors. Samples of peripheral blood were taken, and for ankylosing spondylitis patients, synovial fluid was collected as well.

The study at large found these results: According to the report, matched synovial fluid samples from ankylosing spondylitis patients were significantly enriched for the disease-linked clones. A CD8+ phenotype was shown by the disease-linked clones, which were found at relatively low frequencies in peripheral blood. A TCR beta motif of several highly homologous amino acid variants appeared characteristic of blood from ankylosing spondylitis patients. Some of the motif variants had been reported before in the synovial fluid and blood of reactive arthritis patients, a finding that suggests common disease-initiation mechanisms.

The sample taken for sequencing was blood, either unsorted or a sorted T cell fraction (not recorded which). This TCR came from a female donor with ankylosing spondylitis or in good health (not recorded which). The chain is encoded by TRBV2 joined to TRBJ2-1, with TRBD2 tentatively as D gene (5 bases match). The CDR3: CASREDFYNEQFF. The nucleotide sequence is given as TGTGCCAGCAGGGAGGACTTTTACAATGAGCAGTTCTTC.